There are many counts of the clone carrying this T cell receptor beta chain. The antigen is undetermined. V was shortened by 5 bases and J by 4 bases, with 18 bases between the two germline ends. The CDR3 is 16 residues long. TCRdb fed the RT-PCR reads into MiXCR, producing one record per CDR3 protein. Here the sample spans over 400,000 distinct CDR3 sequences, roughly 9.8% being singletons. The sample comes from a study of response to subunit inactivated influenza vaccine. Study results and limitations: Few new T cells, the authors suggested, are recruited by each seasonal influenza vaccination.

This sequence originates from a middle-aged man who received an inactivated influenza vaccine. The sample in question was PBMCs from blood, obtained 40 to 50 days after vaccination. The J gene is TRBJ2-1, the V gene TRBV12-3 or TRBV12-4, with a possible D match to TRBD1 (5 bases). CDR3 nucleotide sequence: TGTGCCAGCAGTACAGGACCACAACTACAGTACAATGAGCAGTTCTTC. Translated: CASSTGPQLQYNEQFF.